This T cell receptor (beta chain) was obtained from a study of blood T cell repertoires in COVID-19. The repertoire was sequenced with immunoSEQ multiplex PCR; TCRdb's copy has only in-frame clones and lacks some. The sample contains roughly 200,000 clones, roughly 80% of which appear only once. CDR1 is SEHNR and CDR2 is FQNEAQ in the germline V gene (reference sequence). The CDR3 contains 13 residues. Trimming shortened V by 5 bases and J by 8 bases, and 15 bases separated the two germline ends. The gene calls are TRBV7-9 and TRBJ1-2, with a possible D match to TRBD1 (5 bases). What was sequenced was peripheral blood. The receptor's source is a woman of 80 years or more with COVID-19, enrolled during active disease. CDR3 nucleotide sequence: TGTGCCAGCAGCCTTGGGACTCCATGGGGCTACACCTTC. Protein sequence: CASSLGTPWGYTF.